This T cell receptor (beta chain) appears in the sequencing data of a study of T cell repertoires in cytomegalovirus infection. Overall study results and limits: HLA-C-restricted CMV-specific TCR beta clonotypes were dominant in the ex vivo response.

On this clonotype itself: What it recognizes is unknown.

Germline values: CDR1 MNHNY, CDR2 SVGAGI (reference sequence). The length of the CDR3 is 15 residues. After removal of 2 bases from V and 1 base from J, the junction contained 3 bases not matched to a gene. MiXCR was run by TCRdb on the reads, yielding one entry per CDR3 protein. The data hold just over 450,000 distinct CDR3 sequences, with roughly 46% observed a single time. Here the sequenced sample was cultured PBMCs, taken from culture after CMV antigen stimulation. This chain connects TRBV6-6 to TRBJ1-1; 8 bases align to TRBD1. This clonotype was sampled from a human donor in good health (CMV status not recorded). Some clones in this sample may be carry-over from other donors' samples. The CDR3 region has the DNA TGTGCCAGCAGTTACAGGACAGGGAGGAACACTGAAGCTTTCTTT. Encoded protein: CASSYRTGRNTEAFF.